The 27 T cell receptor beta chains below come from one sample, sequenced in a study of cytomegalovirus exposure and HLA in healthy donors. A multiplex PCR was run with 60 Vbeta primers and 13 Jbeta primers. Method: immunoSEQ multiplex PCR; TCRdb's copy keeps in-frame clones and lacks some. The repertoire holds 180,000 or so clones, with over 65% as singletons. Sequences were obtained from PBMCs. Source of these receptors: a man in his late teens or twenties in good health and CMV-seronegative.

The V gene is TRBV5-4, the J gene TRBJ1-2, with 12 bases fitting TRBD1. The germline CDR1 and CDR2 sequences are SGHNT and YYREEE (reference sequence). V trimming: 3 bases; J trimming: 8 bases; junction bases outside the gene matches: 5. This CDR3 has 14 residues. As DNA, the CDR3 is TGTGCCAGCAGCTCCCGGGACAGGGGGCCGGGCTACACCTTC. As protein: CASSSRDRGPGYTF.

V is TRBV28 and J is TRBJ2-2; D is ambiguous. V lost 7 bases to trimming and J lost 1 base, with 13 bases between them. Germline-derived CDR1 and CDR2 are MDHEN and SYDVKM. This CDR3 has 15 residues. The DNA for the CDR3 is TGTGCCAGCATGGATCGTACAGAGAACACCGGGGAGCTGTTTTTT. It translates to CASMDRTENTGELFF.

The chain couples TRBV30 to TRBJ1-2, with D unresolved. This CDR3 is built from 16 residues. The germline V gene encodes CDR1 GTSNPN and CDR2 SVGIG (reference sequence). The V gene lost 0 bases and the J gene lost 2 bases, with 16 bases spanning the gap. The CDR3 loop is CAWSVWAQRRNYGYTF. The CDR3 DNA is TGTGCCTGGAGTGTATGGGCCCAGCGGCGGAACTATGGCTACACCTTC. The whole variable domain, remainder taken from reference TRBV30 and TRBJ1-2, is SQTIHQWPATLVQPVGSPLSLECTVEGTSNPNLYWYRQAAGRGLQLLFYSVGIGQISSEVPQNLSASRPQDRQFILSSKKLLLSDSGFYLCAWSVWAQRRNYGYTFGSGTRLTVV.

The rearrangement uses TRBV7-9 and TRBJ1-2; unclear D gene. The CDR3 has 15 amino acids. V was shortened by 2 bases and J by 0 bases, with 10 bases between the two germline ends. Germline V gene lookup returns CDR1 SEHNR and CDR2 FQNEAQ (reference sequence). The CDR3 sequence: CASSLMGRANYGYTF. DNA of the CDR3: TGTGCCAGCAGCTTAATGGGGAGAGCTAACTATGGCTACACCTTC.

This clone was picked up a small number of times. The V gene is TRBV25-1, the J gene TRBJ1-1; 11 bases map to TRBD1. Germline V CDR1 and CDR2: MGHDK, SYGVNS. The V segment lost 6 bases and the J segment 4 bases; nucleotides outside the gene matches: 13. The CDR3 extends over 17 amino acids. CDR3 sequence: CASRKRGTGGRSTEAFF. The CDR3 bases are TGTGCCAGCAGGAAGAGAGGGACAGGGGGGCGAAGCACTGAAGCTTTCTTT.

V is TRBV7-8 and J is TRBJ2-2; D perhaps matches TRBD2 (5 bases). V was trimmed by 4 bases and J by 0 bases, leaving 12 bases between them. The CDR3 loop spans 16 amino acids. Germline V CDR1 and CDR2: SGHVS, FQNEAQ. CDR3 nucleotides: TGTGCCAGCAGCTACGGGCCGGGGACGAACACCGGGGAGCTGTTTTTT. Amino acids: CASSYGPGTNTGELFF.

This clone showed up just a few times. This chain joins TRBV19 and TRBJ2-7; TRBD1 matches at 7 bases. V lost 5 bases, J lost 4 bases, and 5 bases stayed unmatched. The length of the CDR3 is 13 residues. The germline gives CDR1 LNHDA, CDR2 SQIVND (reference sequence). The CDR3 DNA sequence: TGTGCCAGTAGTTCAGGACAGGTATACGAGCAGTACTTC. Translating gives CASSSGQVYEQYF.

This clone was found a few times. The chain uses TRBV27 and TRBJ2-1; TRBD2 aligns across 8 bases. CDR1 and CDR2 from the germline V gene are MNHEY and SMNVEV (reference sequence). The CDR3 has 16 amino acids. V was pared by 2 bases and J by 5 bases, with 8 bases of the junction left unmatched. Here the CDR3 reads CASSLISGSRNNEQFF. CDR3 DNA: TGTGCCAGCAGTTTAATCAGCGGGAGTCGCAACAATGAGCAGTTCTTC.

The chain uses TRBV9 and TRBJ2-2, with D perhaps matching TRBD1 (7 bases). The germline V gene encodes CDR1 SGDLS and CDR2 YYNGEE. The CDR3 extends over 16 amino acids. V lost 4 bases and J 4 bases, leaving 17 bases between the germline ends. Here the CDR3 DNA reads TGTGCCAGCAGCCCAGGGGGGAGCGCTGGCACCGGGGAGCTGTTTTTT. It is translated as CASSPGGSAGTGELFF.

This sequence joins TRBV4-3 and TRBJ1-2, with D possibly being TRBD1 (6 bases). Germline assignment: CDR1 LGHNA and CDR2 YSLEER. V was trimmed by 0 bases and J by 10 bases, leaving 15 bases between them. The length of the CDR3 is 14 residues. In nucleotides, the CDR3 is TGCGCCAGCAGCCAAGACGCGCAGGGGAGAAACTACACCTTC. Translated, it gives CASSQDAQGRNYTF.

The gene calls are TRBV29-1 and TRBJ1-4, with TRBD1 matching over 10 bases. Germline loops: CDR1 SQVTM, CDR2 ANQGSEA. This CDR3 contains 14 residues. J gave up 10 bases and V 0 bases, and 5 bases lay outside the gene matches. CDR3 sequence reads: CSVEDWTGGGKLFF. In nucleotides, the CDR3 is TGCAGCGTTGAAGATTGGACAGGGGGAGGAAAACTGTTTTTT.

The CDR3 spells CASSLLRAGVQETQYF. Here the CDR3 DNA reads TGTGCCAGCAGCTTGTTGCGAGCGGGGGTACAAGAGACCCAGTACTTC. The chain recombines TRBV5-6 with TRBJ2-5; the match to TRBD2 covers 8 bases. Per germline, CDR1 SGHDT and CDR2 YYEEEE. The CDR3 runs 16 residues. The V gene end was trimmed by 1 base and the J gene end by 2 bases; junction bases not matched to a gene: 7. Filled out from reference TRBV5-6 and TRBJ2-5, the complete variable domain reads DAGVTQSPTHLIKTRGQQVTLRCSPKSGHDTVSWYQQALGQGPQFIFQYYEEEERQRGNFPDRFSGHQFPNYSSELNVNALLLGDSALYLCASSLLRAGVQETQYFGPGTRLLVL.

The chain has TRBV7-6 and TRBJ1-5; D unresolved. Per the germline V gene, CDR1 is SGHVS and CDR2 is FNYEAQ. V lost 4 bases, J lost 8 bases, and 12 bases lay in between. The CDR3 spans 13 residues. The CDR3 coding sequence is TGTGCCAGCAGCTCGCACACCAGTGAGCCCCAGCATTTT. This codes for CASSSHTSEPQHF.

The J gene is TRBJ2-7, the V gene TRBV7-9; 7 positions match TRBD2. The CDR3 is 14 amino acids. V shed 4 bases, J shed 0 bases, and the junction held 3 bases outside the gene matches. Germline V gene sequence: CDR1 SEHNR, CDR2 FQNEAQ (reference sequence). The CDR3 is CASSSGGSSYEQYF. The CDR3 nucleotides read TGTGCCAGCAGCTCAGGCGGGAGCTCCTACGAGCAGTACTTC.

The V and J genes are TRBV7-8 and TRBJ2-7, with 13 nucleotides matching TRBD2. CDR3 length equals 15 residues. Germline V gene data show CDR1 as SGHVS and CDR2 as FQNEAQ. Unmatched junction bases numbered 3, after V lost 5 bases and J lost 2 bases. CDR3 bases: TGTGCCAGCAGCCCCGGGACTAGCGGGACCTACGAGCAGTACTTC. Amino acids: CASSPGTSGTYEQYF.

CDR3 residues: CASSSRTGFRRANEKLFF. The DNA of the CDR3 is TGTGCCAGCAGCTCCCGGACAGGGTTCCGAAGAGCTAATGAAAAACTGTTTTTT. The chain links TRBV5-6 to TRBJ1-4; 8 positions match TRBD1. The J segment lost 3 bases and the V segment lost 3 bases, leaving 13 bases of the junction unmatched. Germline loops: CDR1 SGHDT, CDR2 YYEEEE. This CDR3 spans 18 amino acids.

The J gene is TRBJ2-5, the V gene TRBV5-1, with unresolved D. The V gene lost 6 bases and the J gene lost 5 bases, with 8 bases spanning the gap. CDR3 length: 11 residues. CDR1 and CDR2 from the germline V gene are SGHRS and YFSETQ. CDR3 amino acids: CASKREETQYF. The CDR3 DNA follows: TGCGCCAGCAAACGAGAGGAGACCCAGTACTTC.

This sequence joins TRBV9 and TRBJ2-7; no reliable D call. Looked up from germline, CDR1 is SGDLS and CDR2 is YYNGEE. This CDR3 has 12 residues. V lost 3 bases and J lost 0, with 4 bases in between. The CDR3 DNA reads as TGTGCCAGCAGCGCCAACTCCTACGAGCAGTACTTC. It is translated as CASSANSYEQYF.

The chain combines TRBV5-1 with TRBJ2-1, with D perhaps TRBD2 (5 bases). This CDR3 spans 14 amino acids. The germline CDR1 and CDR2 sequences are SGHRS and YFSETQ. V was pared by 0 bases and J by 6 bases, with 10 bases between. The CDR3 is CASSLASGSNEQFF. Written as DNA, the CDR3 is TGCGCCAGCAGCTTGGCCTCGGGGAGCAATGAGCAGTTCTTC.

The rearrangement joins TRBV10-2 to TRBJ2-7, with TRBD2 as a possible D gene (6 bases). Germline V gene sequence: CDR1 WSHSY, CDR2 SAAADI. The V gene lost 0 bases and the J gene lost 4 bases, with 13 bases spanning the gap. The CDR3 runs to 15 residues. The CDR3 DNA is TGCGCCAGCAGTGAGTCGGTGGAGGGTGTGTACGAGCAGTACTTC. Translated: CASSESVEGVYEQYF.

The chain has TRBV6-1 and TRBJ1-4; D not certain. Between the trimmed V and J ends, which lost 10 bases and 8 bases, there was a span of 17 bases. CDR3 size: 13 residues. CDR1 MNHNS and CDR2 SASEGT come from the germline V gene. The CDR3 is CATRPPPEEKLFF. CDR3 nucleotides: TGTGCCACCAGGCCGCCCCCGGAGGAAAAACTGTTTTTT.

This chain links TRBV6-5 with TRBJ1-2; D perhaps matches TRBD1 (5 bases). Germline V CDR1 and CDR2: MNHEY, SVGAGI. Trimming took 6 bases from V and 4 from J, leaving 18 bases between them. The CDR3 contains 15 residues. Here the CDR3 reads CASRTTGLIGYGYTF. The CDR3 region has the DNA TGTGCCAGCAGGACCACAGGTTTAATTGGCTATGGCTACACCTTC.

CDR3 residues: CASSVRLDIYEQYF. CDR3 nucleotides: TGTGCCAGCAGTGTAAGACTAGATATCTACGAGCAGTACTTC. V usage is TRBV2 and J usage is TRBJ2-7; D possibly corresponds to TRBD2 (6 bases). V dropped 4 bases and J dropped 3 bases, with 13 bases sitting between them. Per the germline V gene, CDR1 is SNHLY and CDR2 is FYNNEI. This CDR3 has 14 amino acids.

This clone was counted a few times. The gene calls are TRBV5-6 and TRBJ2-7; 10 positions agree with TRBD1. The germline CDR1 and CDR2 sequences are SGHDT and YYEEEE. V shed 0 bases, J shed 0 bases, and the junction held 3 bases outside the gene matches. The CDR3 runs to 16 residues. This CDR3 reads CASSLAGQGVSYEQYF. The CDR3 DNA follows: TGTGCCAGCAGCTTGGCCGGACAGGGGGTCTCCTACGAGCAGTACTTC.

J is TRBJ1-1 and V is TRBV7-9, with TRBD1 matching 7 bases. The CDR3 is 16 amino acids. J lost 0 bases, V lost 3 bases, and 7 bases had no gene match. Germline lookup yields CDR1 SEHNR and CDR2 FQNEAQ (reference sequence). CDR3 nucleotides: TGTGCCAGCAGCTTTCGGCAGGGGGGCTTGAACACTGAAGCTTTCTTT. It is translated as CASSFRQGGLNTEAFF.

V gene TRBV2 combines with J gene TRBJ1-1; D not certain. Germline assignment: CDR1 SNHLY and CDR2 FYNNEI. The V and J ends lost 6 bases and 0 bases respectively, with 8 bases between them. The CDR3 runs 13 residues. CDR3 DNA: TGTGCCAGCAGCTCAGAAATGAACACTGAAGCTTTCTTT. This encodes CASSSEMNTEAFF.

The rearrangement links TRBV7-2 to TRBJ1-2, with a tentative D call TRBD1 (5 bases). With 2 bases removed from V and 5 bases from J, the gap between germline ends came to 15 bases. CDR3 length: 15 residues. Germline-derived CDR1 and CDR2 are SGHTA and FQGNSA. The DNA for the CDR3 is TGTGCCAGCAGCTTACCCCAGAACAGGCTGTATGGCTACACCTTC. Its protein product is CASSLPQNRLYGYTF.